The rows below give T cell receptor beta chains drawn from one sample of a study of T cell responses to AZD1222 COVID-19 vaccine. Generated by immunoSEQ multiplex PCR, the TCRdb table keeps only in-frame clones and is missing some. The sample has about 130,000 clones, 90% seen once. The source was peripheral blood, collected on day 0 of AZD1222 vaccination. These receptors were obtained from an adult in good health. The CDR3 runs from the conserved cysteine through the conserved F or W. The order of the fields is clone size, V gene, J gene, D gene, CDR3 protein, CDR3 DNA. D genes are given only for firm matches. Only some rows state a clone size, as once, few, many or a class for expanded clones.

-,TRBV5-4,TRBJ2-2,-,CASSRPMGNAGGELFF,TGTGCCAGCAGCCGTCCCATGGGCAACGCGGGCGGGGAGCTGTTTTTT
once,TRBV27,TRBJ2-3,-,CASSLATWTDTQYF,TGTGCCAGCAGTCTGGCTACTTGGACAGATACGCAGTATTTT
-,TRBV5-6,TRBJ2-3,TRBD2,CASSSQTSGNIYTQYF,TGTGCCAGCAGCTCCCAGACTAGCGGGAATATTTATACGCAGTATTTT
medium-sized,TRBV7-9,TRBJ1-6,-,CASSLSEPDSPLHF,TGTGCCAGCAGCTTGTCGGAGCCAGATTCACCCCTCCACTTT
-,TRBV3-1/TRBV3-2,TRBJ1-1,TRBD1,CASSQGGQGAAAFF,TGTGCCAGCAGCCAAGGGGGACAGGGGGCCGCGGCTTTCTTT
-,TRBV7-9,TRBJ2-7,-,CASRPTTGRYAYEQYF,TGTGCCAGCAGGCCTACTACGGGACGATATGCCTACGAGCAGTACTTC
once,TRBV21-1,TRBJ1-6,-,CASSGRQGARNSPLHF,TGTGCCAGCAGCGGGAGACAGGGGGCGCGGAATTCACCCCTCCACTTT
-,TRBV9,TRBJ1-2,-,CASSVAPEDGYTF,TGTGCCAGCAGCGTAGCGCCAGAGGATGGCTACACCTTC
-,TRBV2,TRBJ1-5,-,CASRAGSNQPQHF,TGTGCCAGCAGGGCGGGTAGCAATCAGCCCCAGCATTTT
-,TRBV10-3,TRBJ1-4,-,CAISENGQLNEKLFF,TGTGCCATCAGCGAAAACGGACAGTTAAATGAAAAACTGTTTTTT
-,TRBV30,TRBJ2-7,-,CAWSALRGNEQYF,TGTGCCTGGAGTGCCCTAAGAGGAAACGAGCAGTACTTC
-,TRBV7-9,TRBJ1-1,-,CASSLAGVTEAFF,TGTGCCAGCAGCTTAGCGGGGGTCACTGAAGCTTTCTTT
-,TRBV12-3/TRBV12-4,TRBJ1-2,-,CASRDSNYGYTF,TGTGCCAGCAGAGACAGTAACTATGGCTACACCTTC
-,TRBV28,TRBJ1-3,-,CASSLLLGNTIYF,TGTGCCAGCAGTTTATTGCTAGGAAACACCATATATTTT
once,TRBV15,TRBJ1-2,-,CATSRGHVALNYGYTF,TGTGCCACCAGCAGAGGCCACGTTGCCCTTAACTATGGCTACACCTTC
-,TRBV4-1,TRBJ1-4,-,CASSQVGEKLFF,TGCGCCAGCAGCCAAGTGGGGGAAAAACTGTTTTTT
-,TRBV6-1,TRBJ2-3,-,CASSEARLDGDTQYF,TGTGCCAGCAGTGAAGCGCGACTAGATGGCGATACGCAGTATTTT
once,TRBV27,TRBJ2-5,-,CASSLSGLSTQYF,TGTGCCAGCAGTTTATCTGGGCTCTCGACCCAGTACTTC
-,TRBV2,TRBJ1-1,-,CAGVPQFGTEAFF,TGTGCCGGGGTTCCTCAATTCGGAACTGAAGCTTTCTTT
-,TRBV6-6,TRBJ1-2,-,CASSPTGEGYTF,TGTGCCAGCAGTCCTACAGGTGAAGGCTACACCTTC
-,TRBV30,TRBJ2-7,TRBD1,CAFTDRTRAYEQYF,TGTGCCTTCACGGACAGGACCCGAGCCTACGAGCAGTACTTC
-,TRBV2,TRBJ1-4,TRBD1,CASSGTGGAANEKLFF,TGTGCCAGCAGCGGGACAGGGGGCGCGGCTAATGAAAAACTGTTTTTT
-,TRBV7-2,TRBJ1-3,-,CASSPDGAGDTIYF,TGTGCCAGCAGCCCGGACGGAGCTGGGGACACCATATATTTT
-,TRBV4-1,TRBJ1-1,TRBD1,CASSQGWTGITEAFF,TGCGCCAGCAGCCAAGGTTGGACAGGGATCACTGAAGCTTTCTTT
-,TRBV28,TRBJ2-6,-,CASSFGSGANVLTF,TGTGCCAGCAGTTTCGGTTCTGGGGCCAACGTCCTGACTTTC
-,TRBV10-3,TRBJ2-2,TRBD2,CAISESTRGGRTGELFF,TGTGCCATCAGTGAGTCGACTCGGGGCGGGAGGACCGGGGAGCTGTTTTTT
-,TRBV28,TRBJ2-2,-,CASSLRTANTGELFF,TGTGCCAGCAGTTTGAGGACAGCGAACACCGGGGAGCTGTTTTTT
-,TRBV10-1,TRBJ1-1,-,CASSEGTEAFF,TGCGCCAGCAGTGAGGGCACTGAAGCTTTCTTT
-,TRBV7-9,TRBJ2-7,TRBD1,CASSLWPSGGDNYEQYF,TGTGCCAGCAGCTTATGGCCCTCAGGGGGTGACAACTACGAGCAGTACTTC
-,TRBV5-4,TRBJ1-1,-,CASSKGQNTEAFF,TGTGCCAGCAGCAAGGGCCAGAACACTGAAGCTTTCTTT